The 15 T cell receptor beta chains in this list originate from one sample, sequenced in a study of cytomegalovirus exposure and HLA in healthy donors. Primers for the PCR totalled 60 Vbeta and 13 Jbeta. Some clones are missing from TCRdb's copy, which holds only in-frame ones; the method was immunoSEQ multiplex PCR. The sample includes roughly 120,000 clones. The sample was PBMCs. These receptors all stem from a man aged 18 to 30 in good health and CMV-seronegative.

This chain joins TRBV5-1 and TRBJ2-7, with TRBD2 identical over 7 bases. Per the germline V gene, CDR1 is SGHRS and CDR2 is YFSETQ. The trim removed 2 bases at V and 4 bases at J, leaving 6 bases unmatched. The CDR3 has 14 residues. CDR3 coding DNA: TGCGCCAGCAGCTTCGGACTAGAAGGGTACGAGCAGTACTTC. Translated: CASSFGLEGYEQYF.

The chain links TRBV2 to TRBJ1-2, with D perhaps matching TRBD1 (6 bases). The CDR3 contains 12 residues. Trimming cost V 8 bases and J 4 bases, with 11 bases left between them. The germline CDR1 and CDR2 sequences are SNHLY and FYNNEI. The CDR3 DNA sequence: TGTGCCAGCTCCGGACAGTTCTATGGCTACACCTTC. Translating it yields CASSGQFYGYTF.

DNA for the CDR3: TGTGCCTGGAGTGTGGGACAGGGTGTGGGAAACACCATATATTTT. Amino acid sequence: CAWSVGQGVGNTIYF. The chain is built from TRBV30 and TRBJ1-3, with 9 bases lining up with TRBD1. From germline, CDR1 is GTSNPN and CDR2 SVGIG (reference sequence). The CDR3 sequence is 15 residues long. The V and J ends lost 0 bases and 4 bases, in that order; junction bases with no gene match: 4.

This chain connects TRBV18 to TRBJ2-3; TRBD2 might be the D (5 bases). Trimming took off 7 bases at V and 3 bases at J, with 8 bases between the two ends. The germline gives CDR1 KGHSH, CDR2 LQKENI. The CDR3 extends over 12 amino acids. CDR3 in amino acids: CASLTGTDTQYF. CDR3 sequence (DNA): TGTGCCAGCTTAACGGGGACAGATACGCAGTATTTT.

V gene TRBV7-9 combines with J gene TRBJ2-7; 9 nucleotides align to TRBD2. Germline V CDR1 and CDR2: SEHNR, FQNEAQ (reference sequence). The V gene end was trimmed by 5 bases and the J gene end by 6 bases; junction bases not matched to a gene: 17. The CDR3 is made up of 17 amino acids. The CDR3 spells CASSHPNAGGPFLEQYF. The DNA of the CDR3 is TGTGCCAGCAGCCATCCGAACGCGGGAGGGCCTTTCCTCGAGCAGTACTTC.

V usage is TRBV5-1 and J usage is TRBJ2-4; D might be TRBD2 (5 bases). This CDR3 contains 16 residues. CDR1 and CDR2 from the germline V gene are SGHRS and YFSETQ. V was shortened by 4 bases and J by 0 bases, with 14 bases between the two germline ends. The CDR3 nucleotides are TGCGCCAGCAGCCCACTATCGGGGTTAGCCAAAAACATTCAGTACTTC. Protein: CASSPLSGLAKNIQYF. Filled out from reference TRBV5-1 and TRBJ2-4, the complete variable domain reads KAGVTQTPRYLIKTRGQQVTLSCSPISGHRSVSWYQQTPGQGLQFLFEYFSETQRNKGNFPGRFSGRQFSNSRSEMNVSTLELGDSALYLCASSPLSGLAKNIQYFGAGTRLSVL.

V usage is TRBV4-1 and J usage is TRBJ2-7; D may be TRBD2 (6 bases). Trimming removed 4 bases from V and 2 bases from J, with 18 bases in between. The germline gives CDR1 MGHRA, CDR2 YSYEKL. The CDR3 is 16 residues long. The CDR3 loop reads CASSPSISIAAYEQYF. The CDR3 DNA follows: TGCGCCAGCAGCCCCTCTATATCAATAGCGGCCTACGAGCAGTACTTC.

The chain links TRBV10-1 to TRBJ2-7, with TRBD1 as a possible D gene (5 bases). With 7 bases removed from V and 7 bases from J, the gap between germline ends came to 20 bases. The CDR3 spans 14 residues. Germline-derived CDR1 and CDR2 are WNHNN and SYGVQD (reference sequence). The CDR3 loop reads CASTPRRVPEEQYF. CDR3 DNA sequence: TGCGCCAGCACCCCGCGCAGGGTCCCTGAGGAGCAGTACTTC.

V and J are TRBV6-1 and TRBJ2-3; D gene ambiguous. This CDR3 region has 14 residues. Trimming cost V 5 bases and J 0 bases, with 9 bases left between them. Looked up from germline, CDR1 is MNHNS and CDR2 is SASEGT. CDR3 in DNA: TGTGCCAGCAGTCCGAGGTCCAGCACAGATACGCAGTATTTT. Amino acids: CASSPRSSTDTQYF.

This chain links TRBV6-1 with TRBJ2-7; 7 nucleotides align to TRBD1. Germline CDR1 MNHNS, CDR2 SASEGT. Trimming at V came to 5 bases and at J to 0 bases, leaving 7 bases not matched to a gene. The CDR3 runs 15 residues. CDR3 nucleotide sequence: TGTGCCAGCAGTCCCGGACAGGCTAGCTCCTACGAGCAGTACTTC. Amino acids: CASSPGQASSYEQYF.

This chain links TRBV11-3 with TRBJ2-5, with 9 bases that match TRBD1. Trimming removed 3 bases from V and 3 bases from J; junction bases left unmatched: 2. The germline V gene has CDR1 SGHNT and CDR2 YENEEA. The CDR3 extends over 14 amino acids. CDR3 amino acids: CASSLGTGKETQYF. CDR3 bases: TGTGCCAGCAGCTTGGGGACAGGGAAAGAGACCCAGTACTTC.

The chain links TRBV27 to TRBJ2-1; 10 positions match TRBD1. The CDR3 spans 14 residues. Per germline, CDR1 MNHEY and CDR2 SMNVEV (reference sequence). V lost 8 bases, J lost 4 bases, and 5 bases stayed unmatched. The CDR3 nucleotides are TGTGCCAGCCTGACAGGGGGCAGGTACAATGAGCAGTTCTTC. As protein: CASLTGGRYNEQFF.

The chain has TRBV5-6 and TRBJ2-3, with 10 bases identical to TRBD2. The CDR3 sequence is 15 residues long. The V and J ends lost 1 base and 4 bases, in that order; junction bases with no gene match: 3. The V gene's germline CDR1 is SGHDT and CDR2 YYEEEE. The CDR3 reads CASSLTSGGADTQYF. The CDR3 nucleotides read TGTGCCAGCAGCTTGACCAGCGGGGGGGCAGATACGCAGTATTTT.

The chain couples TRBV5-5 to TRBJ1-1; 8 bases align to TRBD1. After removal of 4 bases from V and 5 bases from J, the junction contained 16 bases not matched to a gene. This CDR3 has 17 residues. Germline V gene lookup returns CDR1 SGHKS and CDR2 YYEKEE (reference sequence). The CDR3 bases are TGTGCCAGCAGCGCCAATATTCCAGGGGGCCCGGGGACTGAAGCTTTCTTT. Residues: CASSANIPGGPGTEAFF.

CDR3 residues: CASSIGGDTGELFF. Here the CDR3 DNA reads TGCGCCAGCAGCATCGGGGGAGACACCGGGGAGCTGTTTTTT. This chain connects TRBV5-1 to TRBJ2-2; D may be TRBD2 (6 bases). The CDR3 has 14 residues. Trimming took 4 bases from V and 3 from J, leaving 10 bases between them. Germline values: CDR1 SGHRS, CDR2 YFSETQ.